This TCR beta chain was sequenced during a study of neoadjuvant nivolumab and ipilimumab in lung cancer. General study findings and limits: From pretherapy to surgery, tumor richness and clonality rose with dual therapy. TCR richness and clonality were higher in tumors than adjacent uninvolved lung. Blood richness before therapy tracked richness in tumors resected after neoadjuvant therapy.

CDR3 length: 16 amino acids. Per the germline V gene, CDR1 is MNHEY and CDR2 is SVGAGI. V was shortened by 1 base and J by 4 bases, with 15 bases between the two germline ends. A remark on this clone: Antigen unknown.

Measured with immunoSEQ multiplex PCR; TCRdb has only the in-frame clones, and not every one. The table shows roughly 30,000 clones, with 90% occurring only once. The chain couples TRBV6-5 to TRBJ2-3; D not certain. This TCR was recovered from an adult with non-small cell lung cancer. The input for sequencing was peripheral blood, taken after neoadjuvant nivolumab, alone or with ipilimumab, at or shortly before surgery. CDR3 nucleotides: TGTGCCAGCAGTTACTTGACTCCCACCGAGGCAGATACGCAGTATTTT. Translated, it gives CASSYLTPTEADTQYF.